The entry below gives a single T cell receptor (beta chain) sequence along with its context. This clonotype has a count of ten or more. Its antigen is unknown. The sample holds no much larger clone one base away, and base qualities are not on file. PBMCs were isolated by Ficoll-Paque density gradient centrifugation. Via the germline V gene, CDR1 is SQVTM and CDR2 ANQGSEA. V is shortened by 4 bases, J by 0 bases, and the region joining them spans 9 bases. Spanning cysteine to phenylalanine, the CDR3 consists of 13 amino acids. Only the CDR3 DNA is retained, 39 bases long and in frame from the first base. These data originate in a study of T-cell memory formation after mild COVID-19 (dated by TCRdb to the early 2020s). At the level of the whole study: TCR sequence clusters from the two donors were largely donor specific. Two young, previously healthy adult volunteers made up the cohort, one male and one female. Longitudinal TCRalpha and TCRbeta repertoire sequencing tracked T-cell clones expanding and contracting after mild COVID-19 in a couple of donors. The full study reports these points: Whether the second-wave clones peaking on day 37 were SARS-CoV-2 specific was not confirmed. Some responding clones were found in pre-infection memory, which suggests that pre-existing cross-reactive memory T cells took part in the SARS-CoV-2 response. The study included only a couple of mild cases, and larger cohorts that include severe cases with pre-infection samples were judged to be necessary. From day 15 to 85, contracting clones showed balanced CD4/CD8 phenotypes, whereas a second wave of clones that expanded from day 15 to 37 leaned towards CD4+. Contracting CD4+ clones were found mainly in CM and EM memory subsets, while CD8+ clones were enriched in EMRA.

Sequencing relied on an Illumina NovaSeq 6000. Using 5'RACE with constant-segment primers, TCRalpha and TCRbeta cDNA libraries were constructed, with sample barcodes and unique molecular identifiers added in the process. RNA was extracted from every sample with Trizol reagent. Libraries were amplified in two PCR steps, with a second sample barcode and Illumina TruSeq adapters added in the second step. The libraries were sequenced on an Illumina NovaSeq using 2 x 150 bp paired-end reads. The original methods were these. With migec v1.2.7, reads were demultiplexed and then collapsed into UMI-guided consensus sequences. Using mixcr v2.1.11, UMI consensuses were aligned to TRA and TRB V and J templates and then assembled into clonotypes. Expanded or contracted clonotypes were those called significant by both edgeR and NoisET, with noise models trained on biological replicates. edgeR calls used a false discovery rate-adjusted p below 0.01 and a log2 fold-change threshold of 1. As an exploratory analysis of dynamics, max-normalized trajectories of the 1000 most abundant clonotypes were examined by PCA with hierarchical clustering. Separately sequenced CD4+ and CD8+ repertoires were used to assign the CD4 or CD8 phenotype of responding clones. The public reads were reprocessed in TCRdb via fastp at Q25 and MiXCR, keeping in-frame beta chains. Rows are combined by CDR3 protein, so each entry shows the most common genes and DNA. TCRdb, rather than the study authors, made the V and J calls. Within this sample are 25,000 to 35,000 distinct CDR3 sequences, with about 7.4% of them counted one time only. Roughly 14% of the sample lies in the top ten.

This receptor was obtained from an adult woman who had mild COVID-19 (a few samples of this study predate the infection). The sample titles of this study are shuffled in the database, so cell type and time point are left out; the donor was told from shared clones. The chain links TRBV29-1 with TRBJ1-1; the D gene lacks a confident call. The sequenced sample consisted of PBMCs or a T cell subset sorted from them (not recorded which). For the CDR3, the sequence is CSVVVAMNTEAFF. The DNA sequence is TGCAGCGTTGTGGTAGCTATGAACACTGAAGCTTTCTTT.